This TCR beta chain was sequenced during a study of beta chain features in type 1 diabetes. Germline V CDR1 and CDR2: ENHRY, SYGVKD. V was pared by 6 bases and J by 3 bases, with 2 bases of the junction left unmatched. The CDR3 covers 12 residues. A few counts support this clone. Its antigen remains unidentified. Based on CD45RO/CCR7/CD25/CD127/CD95/CD27, CD4+ regulatory, stem cell-like memory, naive and central memory cells were sorted. Study results and caveats: All four CD4+ subsets of Type 1 diabetes patients contained TCRB CDR3s that were moderately but significantly shorter.

cDNA synthesis used the whole RNA isolate, giving expressed TCRB sequences. The protocol was immunoSEQ multiplex PCR, while the TCRdb copy is restricted to in-frame clones and leaves out a portion. The table lists roughly 300,000 clones, about a tenth of them singletons. This clonotype was sampled from a man aged 30-40 years with type 1 diabetes. The chain uses TRBV10-3 and TRBJ2-7; 7 bases line up with TRBD1. The sample was central memory CD4+ T cells from blood. DNA of the CDR3: TGTGCCATCAGGGGACAGAACTACGAGCAGTACTTC. Protein sequence: CAIRGQNYEQYF.